Listed below are T cell receptor beta chains from one sample, sequenced in a study of T cell responses to AZD1222 COVID-19 vaccine. The assay was immunoSEQ multiplex PCR, and TCRdb's table has in-frame clones only and misses some. The sample consists of about 160,000 clones, approximately 87% of them appearing once. This material consisted of peripheral blood, taken 28 days after the second AZD1222 dose. The receptors here all came from an adult who received the AZD1222 COVID-19 vaccine. Both conserved end residues are part of each CDR3. D genes are given only for firm matches. Clone size is shown for a subset of rows, as once, few, many or a class of expanded clone.

CDR3 DNA: TGTGCCAGCAGTCTCTCGGGACAGGCACGCTCTGGAAACACCATATATTTT
CDR3 protein: CASSLSGQARSGNTIYF
V gene: TRBV6-6
clone size: .
D gene: TRBD1
J gene: TRBJ1-3

CDR3 DNA: TGTGCCACCAGTGATCCCAGAGCGGGGGGGCCTCGAGGTGAGACCCAGTACTTC
CDR3 protein: CATSDPRAGGPRGETQYF
V gene: TRBV24-1
clone size: .
D gene: TRBD2
J gene: TRBJ2-5

CDR3 DNA: TGTGCCAGCAGCTTAGACGGCGTCCGCGGGAATTCACCCCTCCACTTT
CDR3 protein: CASSLDGVRGNSPLHF
V gene: TRBV7-9
clone size: .
D gene: .
J gene: TRBJ1-6

CDR3 DNA: TGCGCCAGCAGCCCAGGGGACAGAGACTACAATGAGCAGTTCTTC
CDR3 protein: CASSPGDRDYNEQFF
V gene: TRBV5-1
clone size: .
D gene: TRBD1
J gene: TRBJ2-1

CDR3 DNA: TGTGCCAGCAGCTTAGTACAGGGAAGGACCGGGGAGCTGTTTTTT
CDR3 protein: CASSLVQGRTGELFF
V gene: TRBV5-5
clone size: .
D gene: .
J gene: TRBJ2-2

CDR3 DNA: TGTGCCAGCAGCTTAGCGGGGGGGTCAATCAATGAGCAGTTCTTC
CDR3 protein: CASSLAGGSINEQFF
V gene: TRBV7-2
clone size: .
D gene: TRBD2
J gene: TRBJ2-1

CDR3 DNA: TGTGCCAGCAGTTATGGGCAGGATAAATCCTACGAGCAGTACTTC
CDR3 protein: CASSYGQDKSYEQYF
V gene: TRBV6-6
clone size: .
D gene: .
J gene: TRBJ2-7

CDR3 DNA: TGTGCCAGCAGCACCCTTAGGGGGGAGGGAAACACCATATATTTT
CDR3 protein: CASSTLRGEGNTIYF
V gene: TRBV11-2
clone size: .
D gene: .
J gene: TRBJ1-3

CDR3 DNA: TGTGCCTGGAGTGCGGAGGCAGGGAATCAGCCCCAGCATTTT
CDR3 protein: CAWSAEAGNQPQHF
V gene: TRBV30
clone size: .
D gene: .
J gene: TRBJ1-5

CDR3 DNA: TGCGCCAGCAGCCGGAGCGAGTCTGGCTATAATTCACCCCTCCACTTT
CDR3 protein: CASSRSESGYNSPLHF
V gene: TRBV5-1
clone size: .
D gene: .
J gene: TRBJ1-6

CDR3 DNA: TGTGCCGGTACACGGGGGGGCTACGAGCAGTACTTC
CDR3 protein: CAGTRGGYEQYF
V gene: TRBV30
clone size: .
D gene: TRBD2
J gene: TRBJ2-7

CDR3 DNA: TGCGCCAGCAGCTTGTTCGGGACGGGAACTGAAGCTTTCTTT
CDR3 protein: CASSLFGTGTEAFF
V gene: TRBV5-1
clone size: .
D gene: .
J gene: TRBJ1-1

CDR3 DNA: TGTGCCATCAGCTCCAGTGGGCACATTTACAACGGTGAAGCTTTCTTT
CDR3 protein: CAISSSGHIYNGEAFF
V gene: TRBV10-3
clone size: .
D gene: .
J gene: TRBJ1-1

CDR3 DNA: TGTGCCAGCAGCTTAGCAGGCGTCATACCACGGGATACGCAGTATTTT
CDR3 protein: CASSLAGVIPRDTQYF
V gene: TRBV11-2
clone size: .
D gene: .
J gene: TRBJ2-3

CDR3 DNA: TGTGCCAGCAGCCAACCGGGACAGATCGCCTTGCAGCCCCAGCATTTT
CDR3 protein: CASSQPGQIALQPQHF
V gene: TRBV28
clone size: .
D gene: TRBD1
J gene: TRBJ1-5

CDR3 DNA: TGTGCCAGCAGCCCGAACACTGAAGCTTTCTTT
CDR3 protein: CASSPNTEAFF
V gene: TRBV12-3/TRBV12-4
clone size: .
D gene: .
J gene: TRBJ1-1

CDR3 DNA: TGTGCCAGCAGCTTAACGGCGGCTAGCGGGATTTACGAGCAGTACTTC
CDR3 protein: CASSLTAASGIYEQYF
V gene: TRBV7-9
clone size: few
D gene: TRBD2
J gene: TRBJ2-7

CDR3 DNA: TGTGCCAGCATCGGGGGAGAGGGAGCCTACGAGCAGTACTTC
CDR3 protein: CASIGGEGAYEQYF
V gene: TRBV7-9
clone size: .
D gene: .
J gene: TRBJ2-7

CDR3 DNA: TGCGCCAGCAGCCAAGGAGTCGTGAACACCCAAGAGACCCAGTACTTC
CDR3 protein: CASSQGVVNTQETQYF
V gene: TRBV4-3
clone size: .
D gene: .
J gene: TRBJ2-5

CDR3 DNA: TGTGCCAGCTCACCAGAACAGGGTCAGCCCCAGCATTTT
CDR3 protein: CASSPEQGQPQHF
V gene: TRBV18
clone size: .
D gene: .
J gene: TRBJ1-5

CDR3 DNA: TGTGCCAGCAGCTCCCAGGGGACCGGGGAGCTGTTTTTT
CDR3 protein: CASSSQGTGELFF
V gene: TRBV13
clone size: once
D gene: .
J gene: TRBJ2-2

CDR3 DNA: TGTGCCAGCAGCCCCGGCGGGGGTAGTAATTCACCCCTCCACTTT
CDR3 protein: CASSPGGGSNSPLHF
V gene: TRBV3-1/TRBV3-2
clone size: .
D gene: .
J gene: TRBJ1-6

CDR3 DNA: TGCAGCGTTGAAGCCGCCCAGGGGCGAGCAGACACCGGGGAGCTGTTTTTT
CDR3 protein: CSVEAAQGRADTGELFF
V gene: TRBV29-1
clone size: .
D gene: .
J gene: TRBJ2-2

CDR3 DNA: TGTGCTCTACGCGGGGCTACTGGAAACACCATATATTTT
CDR3 protein: CALRGATGNTIYF
V gene: TRBV6-5
clone size: .
D gene: .
J gene: TRBJ1-3

CDR3 DNA: TGTGCCAGTACCGCCGGCTCCAGCTCCTACAATGAGCAGTTCTTC
CDR3 protein: CASTAGSSSYNEQFF
V gene: TRBV3-1/TRBV3-2
clone size: once
D gene: .
J gene: TRBJ2-1

CDR3 DNA: TGTGCCAGCAGCTTGGGTGGGGGAGACGAGCAGTACTTC
CDR3 protein: CASSLGGGDEQYF
V gene: TRBV5-5
clone size: .
D gene: .
J gene: TRBJ2-7

CDR3 DNA: TGCGCCAGCAGCTTGGCCTTGACCTACGAGCAGTACTTC
CDR3 protein: CASSLALTYEQYF
V gene: TRBV5-1
clone size: .
D gene: .
J gene: TRBJ2-7

CDR3 DNA: TGTGCCAGCAGCTCCTCTGATTTCTCTGGAAACACCATATATTTT
CDR3 protein: CASSSSDFSGNTIYF
V gene: TRBV7-9
clone size: .
D gene: .
J gene: TRBJ1-3

CDR3 DNA: TGTGCCAGCAGTGAAAGGGGTGGGTACAATGAGCAGTTCTTC
CDR3 protein: CASSERGGYNEQFF
V gene: TRBV2
clone size: .
D gene: .
J gene: TRBJ2-1

CDR3 DNA: TGTGCCAGTAGTTGGATCCGGGCCGACGAGGCTAATGGCTACACCTTC
CDR3 protein: CASSWIRADEANGYTF
V gene: TRBV19
clone size: .
D gene: .
J gene: TRBJ1-2

CDR3 DNA: TGTGCCAGCGCCGATTACAAAAAGGCTAATGAAAAACTGTTTTTT
CDR3 protein: CASADYKKANEKLFF
V gene: TRBV7-9
clone size: .
D gene: .
J gene: TRBJ1-4

CDR3 DNA: TGCGCCAGCCCTATCTCAGGGTCCATGACCGCTATTGGCTACACCTTC
CDR3 protein: CASPISGSMTAIGYTF
V gene: TRBV23-1
clone size: .
D gene: .
J gene: TRBJ1-2

CDR3 DNA: TGCGCCAGCAGCTCACTAAGGACAGGGGGAAATCAGCCCCAGCATTTT
CDR3 protein: CASSSLRTGGNQPQHF
V gene: TRBV4-3
clone size: .
D gene: TRBD1
J gene: TRBJ1-5

CDR3 DNA: TGTGCCAGCAGCTTCACTATGAACACTGAAGCTTTCTTT
CDR3 protein: CASSFTMNTEAFF
V gene: TRBV5-6
clone size: .
D gene: .
J gene: TRBJ1-1

CDR3 DNA: TGTGCCATCAGTGAGACTAGCGCGAACACCGGGGAGCTGTTTTTT
CDR3 protein: CAISETSANTGELFF
V gene: TRBV10-3
clone size: .
D gene: TRBD2
J gene: TRBJ2-2

CDR3 DNA: TGTGCCAGCCAGGACCTTCTCTATGGCTACACCTTC
CDR3 protein: CASQDLLYGYTF
V gene: TRBV25-1
clone size: .
D gene: .
J gene: TRBJ1-2

CDR3 DNA: TGTGCCAGCAGTGAAGCGCTGGGGACAGGCCTCTACGAGCAGTACTTC
CDR3 protein: CASSEALGTGLYEQYF
V gene: TRBV2
clone size: .
D gene: TRBD1
J gene: TRBJ2-7

CDR3 DNA: TGCAGCGTTGATGATATGAACACTGAAGCTTTCTTT
CDR3 protein: CSVDDMNTEAFF
V gene: TRBV29-1
clone size: .
D gene: .
J gene: TRBJ1-1

CDR3 DNA: TGTGCCAGCAGTTTCCTTCGACTGACAGGGGACAATCAGCCCCAGCATTTT
CDR3 protein: CASSFLRLTGDNQPQHF
V gene: TRBV6-2/TRBV6-3
clone size: .
D gene: TRBD1
J gene: TRBJ1-5

CDR3 DNA: TGTGCCAGCACTACCCGTTCGGGCTTTCAGCCCCAGCATTTT
CDR3 protein: CASTTRSGFQPQHF
V gene: TRBV6-6
clone size: .
D gene: .
J gene: TRBJ1-5

CDR3 DNA: TGTGCCAGCAGTATCTCAGGGGGCGTGGGCTACACCTTC
CDR3 protein: CASSISGGVGYTF
V gene: TRBV12-3/TRBV12-4
clone size: .
D gene: TRBD1
J gene: TRBJ1-2

CDR3 DNA: TGTGCCAGCAGCTTGACCGGGGTACTTTATAGCAATCAGCCCCAGCATTTT
CDR3 protein: CASSLTGVLYSNQPQHF
V gene: TRBV5-6
clone size: .
D gene: .
J gene: TRBJ1-5

CDR3 DNA: TGTGCCAGTAGTATTGTGGTAAACAGCCCGAATTCACCCCTCCACTTT
CDR3 protein: CASSIVVNSPNSPLHF
V gene: TRBV19
clone size: .
D gene: .
J gene: TRBJ1-6

CDR3 DNA: TGTGCCAGCAGCACGCTCGGTGGGGGGAACTCTGGAAACACCATATATTTT
CDR3 protein: CASSTLGGGNSGNTIYF
V gene: TRBV14
clone size: .
D gene: .
J gene: TRBJ1-3

CDR3 DNA: TGTGCCAGCAGCTTGGTATGGACGGATGAAGCTTTCTTT
CDR3 protein: CASSLVWTDEAFF
V gene: TRBV5-6
clone size: .
D gene: .
J gene: TRBJ1-1